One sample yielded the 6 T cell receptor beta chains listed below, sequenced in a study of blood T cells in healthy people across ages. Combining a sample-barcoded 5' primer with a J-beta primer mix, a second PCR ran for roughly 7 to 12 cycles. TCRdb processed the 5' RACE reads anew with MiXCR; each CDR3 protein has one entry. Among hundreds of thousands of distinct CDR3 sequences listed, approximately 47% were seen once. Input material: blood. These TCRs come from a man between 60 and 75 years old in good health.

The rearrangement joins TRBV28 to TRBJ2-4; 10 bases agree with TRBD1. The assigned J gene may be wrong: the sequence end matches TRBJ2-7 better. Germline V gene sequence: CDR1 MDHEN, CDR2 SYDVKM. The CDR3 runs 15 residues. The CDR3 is CASSPGTGAKYEQYF. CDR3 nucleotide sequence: TGTGCCAGCAGTCCAGGGACAGGGGCAAAATACGAGCAGTACTTC.

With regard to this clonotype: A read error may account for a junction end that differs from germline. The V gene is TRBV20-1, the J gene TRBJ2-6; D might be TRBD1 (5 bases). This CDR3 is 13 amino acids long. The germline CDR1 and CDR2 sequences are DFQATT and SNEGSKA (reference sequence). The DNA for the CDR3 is TGCAGTGCTAGAGATACTGGGGCCAACGTCCAGACTTTC. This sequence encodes CSARDTGANVQTF.

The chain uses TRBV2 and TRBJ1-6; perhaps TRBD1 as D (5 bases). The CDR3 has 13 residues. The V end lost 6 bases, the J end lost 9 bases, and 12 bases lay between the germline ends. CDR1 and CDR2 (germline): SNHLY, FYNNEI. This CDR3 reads CASSPGTGSPLHF. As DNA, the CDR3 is TGTGCCAGCAGCCCCGGGACGGGTTCACCCCTCCACTTT.

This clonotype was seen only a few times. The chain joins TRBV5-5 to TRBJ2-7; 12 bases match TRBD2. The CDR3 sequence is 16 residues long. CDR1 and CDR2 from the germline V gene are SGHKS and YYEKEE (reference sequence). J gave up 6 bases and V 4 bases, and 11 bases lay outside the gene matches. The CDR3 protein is CASSLGTSGQQREQYF. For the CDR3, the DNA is TGTGCCAGCAGCCTGGGGACTAGCGGGCAGCAGCGCGAGCAGTACTTC.

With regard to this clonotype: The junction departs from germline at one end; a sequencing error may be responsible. Written as DNA, the CDR3 is TGTGCCAGCAGTTTTGCCGGACACCACCCCGATCAGTCCCAGCATTTT. This sequence encodes CASSFAGHHPDQSQHF. The chain joins TRBV28 to TRBJ1-5; tentatively, D is TRBD1 (5 bases). The germline gives CDR1 MDHEN, CDR2 SYDVKM. The CDR3 extends over 16 amino acids.

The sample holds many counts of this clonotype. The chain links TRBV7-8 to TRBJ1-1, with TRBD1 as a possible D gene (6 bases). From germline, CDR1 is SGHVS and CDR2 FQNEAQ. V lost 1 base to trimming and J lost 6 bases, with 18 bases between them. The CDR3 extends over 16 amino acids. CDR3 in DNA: TGTGCCAGCAGCTTAGTTTCGGGACAATATGTTTCTGAAGCTTTCTTT. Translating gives CASSLVSGQYVSEAFF.